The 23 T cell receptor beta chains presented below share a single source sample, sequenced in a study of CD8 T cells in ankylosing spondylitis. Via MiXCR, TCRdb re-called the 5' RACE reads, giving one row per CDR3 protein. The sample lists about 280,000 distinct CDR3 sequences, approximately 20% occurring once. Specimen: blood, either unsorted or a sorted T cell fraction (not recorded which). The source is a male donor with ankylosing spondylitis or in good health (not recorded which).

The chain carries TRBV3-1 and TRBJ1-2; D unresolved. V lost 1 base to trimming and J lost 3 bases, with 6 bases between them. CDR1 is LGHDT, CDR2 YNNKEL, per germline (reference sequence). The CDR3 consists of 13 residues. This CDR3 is CASSQGQDYGYTF. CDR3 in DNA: TGTGCCAGCAGCCAAGGCCAGGACTATGGCTACACCTTC.

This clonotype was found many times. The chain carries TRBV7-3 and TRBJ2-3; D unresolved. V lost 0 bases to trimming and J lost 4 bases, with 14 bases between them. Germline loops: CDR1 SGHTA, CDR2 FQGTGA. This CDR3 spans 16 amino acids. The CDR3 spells CASSLTEGPNADTQYF. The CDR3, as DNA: TGTGCCAGCAGCTTAACGGAAGGGCCGAATGCAGATACGCAGTATTTT.

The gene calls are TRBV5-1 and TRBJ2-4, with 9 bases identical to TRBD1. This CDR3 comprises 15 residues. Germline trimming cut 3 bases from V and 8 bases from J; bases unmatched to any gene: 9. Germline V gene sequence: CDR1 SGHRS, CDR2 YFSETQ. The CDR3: CASSSWTGAVDIQYF. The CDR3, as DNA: TGCGCCAGCAGCTCCTGGACAGGGGCGGTCGACATTCAGTACTTC. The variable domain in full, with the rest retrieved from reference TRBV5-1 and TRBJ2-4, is KAGVTQTPRYLIKTRGQQVTLSCSPISGHRSVSWYQQTPGQGLQFLFEYFSETQRNKGNFPGRFSGRQFSNSRSEMNVSTLELGDSALYLCASSSWTGAVDIQYFGAGTRLSVL.

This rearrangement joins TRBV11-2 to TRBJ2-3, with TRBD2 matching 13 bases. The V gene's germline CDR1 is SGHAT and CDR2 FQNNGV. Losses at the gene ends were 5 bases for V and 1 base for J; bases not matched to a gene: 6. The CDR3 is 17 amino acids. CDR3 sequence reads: CASSPPGLAGRTDTQYF. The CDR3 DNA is TGTGCCAGCAGCCCGCCGGGACTAGCGGGGCGCACAGATACGCAGTATTTT.

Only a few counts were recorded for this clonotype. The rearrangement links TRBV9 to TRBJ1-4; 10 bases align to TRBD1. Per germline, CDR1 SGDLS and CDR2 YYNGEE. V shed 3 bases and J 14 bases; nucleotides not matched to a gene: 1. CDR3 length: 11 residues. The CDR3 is CASSGGQGLFF. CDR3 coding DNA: TGTGCCAGCAGCGGGGGACAGGGGCTGTTTTTT.

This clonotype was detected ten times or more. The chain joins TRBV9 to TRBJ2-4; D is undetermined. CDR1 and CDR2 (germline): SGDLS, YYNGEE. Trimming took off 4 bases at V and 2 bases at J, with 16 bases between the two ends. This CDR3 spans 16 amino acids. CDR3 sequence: CASSLGWSLPKNIQYF. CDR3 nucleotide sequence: TGTGCCAGCAGCCTAGGGTGGAGTCTCCCCAAAAACATTCAGTACTTC.

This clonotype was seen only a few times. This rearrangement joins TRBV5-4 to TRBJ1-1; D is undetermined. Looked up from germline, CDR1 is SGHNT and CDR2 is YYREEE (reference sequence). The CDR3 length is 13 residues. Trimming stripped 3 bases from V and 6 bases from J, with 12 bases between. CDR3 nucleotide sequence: TGTGCCAGCAGCTCCCTCTCGGCCGCTGAAGCTTTCTTT. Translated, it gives CASSSLSAAEAFF.

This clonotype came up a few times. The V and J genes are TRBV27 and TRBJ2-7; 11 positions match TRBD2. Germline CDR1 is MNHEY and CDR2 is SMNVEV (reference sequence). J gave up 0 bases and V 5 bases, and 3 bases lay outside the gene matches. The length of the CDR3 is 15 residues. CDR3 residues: CASSPSGRNSYEQYV. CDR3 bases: TGTGCCAGCAGTCCTAGCGGGAGGAACTCCTACGAGCAGTACGTC.

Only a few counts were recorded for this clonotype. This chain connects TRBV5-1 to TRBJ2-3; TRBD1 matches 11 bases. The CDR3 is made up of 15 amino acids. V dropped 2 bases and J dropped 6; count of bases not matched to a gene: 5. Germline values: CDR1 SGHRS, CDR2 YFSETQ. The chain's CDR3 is CASSFKGQGADTQYF. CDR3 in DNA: TGCGCCAGCAGCTTCAAAGGACAGGGGGCTGATACGCAGTATTTT. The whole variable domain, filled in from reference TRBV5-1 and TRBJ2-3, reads KAGVTQTPRYLIKTRGQQVTLSCSPISGHRSVSWYQQTPGQGLQFLFEYFSETQRNKGNFPGRFSGRQFSNSRSEMNVSTLELGDSALYLCASSFKGQGADTQYFGPGTRLTVL.

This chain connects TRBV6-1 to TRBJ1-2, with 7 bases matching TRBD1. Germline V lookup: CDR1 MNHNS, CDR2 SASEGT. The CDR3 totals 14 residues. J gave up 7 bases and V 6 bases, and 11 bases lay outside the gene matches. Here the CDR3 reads CASRARQGVGGYTF. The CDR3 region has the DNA TGTGCCAGCAGGGCTAGACAGGGAGTCGGTGGCTACACCTTC.

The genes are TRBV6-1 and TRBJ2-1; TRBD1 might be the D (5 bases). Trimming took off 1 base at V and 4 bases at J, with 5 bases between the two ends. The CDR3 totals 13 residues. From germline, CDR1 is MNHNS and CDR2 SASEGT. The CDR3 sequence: CASSEGQYNEQFF. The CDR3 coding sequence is TGTGCCAGCAGTGAAGGACAGTACAATGAGCAGTTCTTC.

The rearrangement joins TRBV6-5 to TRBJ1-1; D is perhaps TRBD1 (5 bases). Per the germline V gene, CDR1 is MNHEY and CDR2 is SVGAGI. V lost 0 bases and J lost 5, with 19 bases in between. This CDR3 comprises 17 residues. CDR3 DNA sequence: TGTGCCAGCAGTTACTCGTCAGGTACCGTGGGGGGGACTGAAGCTTTCTTT. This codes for CASSYSSGTVGGTEAFF.

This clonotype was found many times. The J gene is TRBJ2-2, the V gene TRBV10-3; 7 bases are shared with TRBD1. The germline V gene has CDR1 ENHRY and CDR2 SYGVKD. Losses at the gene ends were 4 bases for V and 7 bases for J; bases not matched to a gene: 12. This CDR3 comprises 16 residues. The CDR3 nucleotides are TGTGCCATCAGTGGGGTAGCTAGCAGGACAGGCGGGGAGCTGTTTTTT. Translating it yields CAISGVASRTGGELFF.

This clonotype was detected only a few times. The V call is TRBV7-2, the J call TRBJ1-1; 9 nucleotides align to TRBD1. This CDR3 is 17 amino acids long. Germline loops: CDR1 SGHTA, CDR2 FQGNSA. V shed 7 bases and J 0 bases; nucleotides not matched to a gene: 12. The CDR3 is CASTNPGQGRMNTEAFF. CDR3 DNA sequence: TGTGCCAGCACCAATCCGGGACAGGGTCGCATGAACACTGAAGCTTTCTTT.

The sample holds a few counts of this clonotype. Here the CDR3 reads CRVAGGPPGELFF. The CDR3 DNA is TGCAGGGTAGCGGGAGGTCCCCCCGGGGAGCTGTTTTTT. V and J are TRBV20-1 and TRBJ2-2, with 10 bases that match TRBD2. The CDR3 runs to 13 residues. Germline V gene data show CDR1 as DFQATT and CDR2 as SNEGSKA (reference sequence).

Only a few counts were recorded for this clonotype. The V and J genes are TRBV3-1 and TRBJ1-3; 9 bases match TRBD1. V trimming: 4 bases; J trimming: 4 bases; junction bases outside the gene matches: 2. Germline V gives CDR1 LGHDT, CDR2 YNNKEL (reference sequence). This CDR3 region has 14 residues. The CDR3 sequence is CASSLGTGGNTIYF. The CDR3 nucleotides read TGTGCCAGCAGCCTCGGGACAGGGGGAAACACCATATATTTT.

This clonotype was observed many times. The CDR3 here is CSVLRQNSYNEQFF. CDR3 sequence (DNA): TGCAGCGTTCTACGACAGAACTCCTACAATGAGCAGTTCTTC. V gene TRBV29-1 combines with J gene TRBJ2-1, with D possibly TRBD1 on 5 matching bases. CDR3 length equals 14 residues. Germline V gene data show CDR1 as SQVTM and CDR2 as ANQGSEA. The V end was cut by 5 bases, the J end by 0 bases, with 11 bases between.

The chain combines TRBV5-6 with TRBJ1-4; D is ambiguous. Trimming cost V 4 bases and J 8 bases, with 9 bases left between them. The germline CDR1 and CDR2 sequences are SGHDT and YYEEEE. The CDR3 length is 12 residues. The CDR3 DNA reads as TGTGCCAGCAGCGGAATGGTAGAAAAACTGTTTTTT. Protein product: CASSGMVEKLFF. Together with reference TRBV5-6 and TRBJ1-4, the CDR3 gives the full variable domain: DAGVTQSPTHLIKTRGQQVTLRCSPKSGHDTVSWYQQALGQGPQFIFQYYEEEERQRGNFPDRFSGHQFPNYSSELNVNALLLGDSALYLCASSGMVEKLFFGSGTQLSVL.

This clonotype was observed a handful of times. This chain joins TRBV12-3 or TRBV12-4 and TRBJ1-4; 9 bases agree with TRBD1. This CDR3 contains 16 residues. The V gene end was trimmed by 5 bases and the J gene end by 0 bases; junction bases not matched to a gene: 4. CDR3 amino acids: CASSRDRDSTNEKLFF. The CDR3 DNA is TGTGCCAGCAGTCGGGACAGGGACTCAACTAATGAAAAACTGTTTTTT.

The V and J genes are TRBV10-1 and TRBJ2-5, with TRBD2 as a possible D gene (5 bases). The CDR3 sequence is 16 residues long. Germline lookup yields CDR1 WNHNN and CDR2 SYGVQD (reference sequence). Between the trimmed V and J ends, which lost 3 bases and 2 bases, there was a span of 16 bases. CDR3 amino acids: CASSERVGVGQETQYF. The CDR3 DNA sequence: TGCGCCAGCAGTGAAAGGGTGGGAGTCGGGCAAGAGACCCAGTACTTC.

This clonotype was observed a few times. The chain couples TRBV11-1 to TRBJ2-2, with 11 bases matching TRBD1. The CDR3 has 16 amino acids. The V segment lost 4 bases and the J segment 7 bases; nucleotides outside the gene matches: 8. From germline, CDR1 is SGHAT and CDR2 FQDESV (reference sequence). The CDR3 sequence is CASSSLSDRGLGELFF. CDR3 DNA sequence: TGTGCCAGCAGCTCACTCTCGGACAGGGGGCTCGGGGAGCTGTTTTTT.

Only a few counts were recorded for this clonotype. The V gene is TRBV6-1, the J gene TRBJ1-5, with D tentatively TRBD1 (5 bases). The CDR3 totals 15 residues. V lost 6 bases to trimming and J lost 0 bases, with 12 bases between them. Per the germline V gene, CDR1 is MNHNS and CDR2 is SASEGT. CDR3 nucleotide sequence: TGTGCCAGCAGATTGACAGCCGATAGCAATCAGCCCCAGCATTTT. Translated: CASRLTADSNQPQHF.

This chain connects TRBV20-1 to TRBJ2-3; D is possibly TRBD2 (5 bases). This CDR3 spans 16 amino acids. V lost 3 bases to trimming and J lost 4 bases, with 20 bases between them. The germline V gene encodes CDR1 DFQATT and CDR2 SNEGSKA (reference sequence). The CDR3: CSASPVTGKGADTQYF. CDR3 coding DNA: TGCAGTGCTAGTCCGGTGACGGGGAAGGGAGCAGATACGCAGTATTTT.